Listed below are T cell receptor beta chains from one sample, sequenced in a study of cytomegalovirus exposure and HLA in healthy donors. TCRdb keeps only in-frame clones here, not all; method: immunoSEQ multiplex PCR. Among about 98,000 clones listed, about 70% were seen once. Sequences were obtained from PBMCs. These receptors came from a female donor in good health and CMV-seronegative. The CDR3 runs from the conserved cysteine through the conserved F or W. D genes are given only for firm matches. Part of the rows lack a size; the others show once, few, many or a class for expanded clones.

15	TRBD1	.	TRBV29-1	TRBJ2-1	CSVEAWDSKDNEQFF	TGCAGCGTTGAAGCGTGGGACAGTAAGGACAATGAGCAGTTCTTC
18	.	.	TRBV2	TRBJ2-7	CASSDDGRRGGKTYEQYF	TGTGCCAGCAGTGATGATGGGCGAAGGGGGGGTAAAACCTACGAGCAGTACTTC
13	.	.	TRBV7-9	TRBJ1-2	CSSSLAVNYGYTF	TGTTCCAGCAGCTTAGCCGTTAACTATGGCTACACCTTC
13	TRBD1	.	TRBV13	TRBJ1-1	CASSRTGGTEAFF	TGTGCCAGCAGCCGAACAGGGGGCACTGAAGCTTTCTTT
14	.	.	TRBV7-2	TRBJ1-2	CASIPLGVVGGYPF	TGTGCCAGCATCCCTCTAGGGGTTGTCGGTGGCTACCCCTTC
14	TRBD2	.	TRBV29-1	TRBJ2-7	CSVALGLAGGEQYF	TGCAGCGTCGCGCTCGGACTAGCGGGAGGCGAGCAGTACTTC
16	.	.	TRBV9	TRBJ2-1	CASSVAGRGSYNEQFF	TGTGCCAGCAGCGTAGCGGGCAGGGGCTCCTACAATGAGCAGTTCTTC
12	.	.	TRBV11-2	TRBJ2-1	CASSRGANEQFF	TGTGCCAGCAGCCGGGGGGCCAATGAGCAGTTCTTC
15	.	.	TRBV27	TRBJ2-3	CASSPTDRRTDTQYF	TGTGCCAGCAGTCCTACCGACAGACGCACAGATACGCAGTATTTT
14	.	.	TRBV30	TRBJ1-5	CAWSRGGSNQPQHF	TGTGCCTGGAGTAGGGGCGGTAGCAATCAGCCCCAGCATTTT
13	.	.	TRBV29-1	TRBJ1-1	CSGGGGLSLEAFF	TGCAGCGGTGGGGGCGGCTTAAGTCTAGAAGCTTTCTTT
15	.	.	TRBV5-4	TRBJ1-2	CASSLEGSSPYGYTF	TGTGCCAGCAGCTTGGAGGGGTCGAGTCCCTATGGCTACACCTTC
13	.	.	TRBV4-3	TRBJ2-4	CASSQLGVNIQYF	TGCGCCAGCAGCCAGCTGGGCGTAAACATTCAGTACTTC
13	.	.	TRBV11-3	TRBJ2-7	CASSLVVGHEQYF	TGTGCCAGCAGCTTAGTAGTGGGGCACGAGCAGTACTTC
15	.	.	TRBV5-4	TRBJ1-2	CASSLTAASNYGYTF	TGTGCCAGCAGCCTGACAGCAGCTTCGAACTATGGCTACACCTTC
13	.	.	TRBV5-6	TRBJ1-2	CASSSYRADGYTF	TGTGCCAGCAGCTCCTACAGGGCTGATGGCTACACCTTC
14	.	.	TRBV7-9	TRBJ1-6	CASSLGVSNSPLHF	TGTGCCAGCAGCTTAGGTGTCAGTAATTCACCCCTCCACTTT
15	.	.	TRBV2	TRBJ2-5	CASSVGGGWQETQYF	TGTGCCAGCAGTGTGGGAGGGGGGTGGCAAGAGACCCAGTACTTC
16	.	.	TRBV9	TRBJ2-7	CASSVGGRGRSGEQYF	TGTGCCAGCAGCGTAGGAGGTAGAGGGCGCAGTGGGGAGCAGTACTTC
15	TRBD2	.	TRBV13	TRBJ2-1	CASSPGLDRSGEQFF	TGTGCCAGCAGCCCAGGACTAGATCGGTCAGGGGAGCAGTTCTTC
14	.	.	TRBV30	TRBJ2-3	CAWRASVSTDTQYF	TGTGCCTGGAGAGCTAGCGTAAGCACAGATACGCAGTATTTT
14	.	.	TRBV7-9	TRBJ1-1	CASSLVTGGPEAFF	TGTGCCAGCAGCTTAGTGACGGGAGGTCCTGAAGCTTTCTTT
12	.	.	TRBV30	TRBJ2-7	CAWSAMANEQYF	TGTGCCTGGAGTGCCATGGCAAACGAGCAGTACTTC
15	.	.	TRBV7-7	TRBJ2-1	CASSLGLSSYNEQFF	TGTGCTAGCAGCTTAGGTCTCAGCTCCTACAATGAGCAGTTCTTC
15	TRBD1	once	TRBV27	TRBJ1-1	CASSITGGLNTEAFF	TGTGCCAGCAGTATAACAGGGGGCTTGAACACTGAAGCTTTCTTT
14	TRBD2	.	TRBV19	TRBJ2-7	CASSISGNSYEQYF	TGTGCCAGTAGCATTAGCGGGAACTCCTACGAGCAGTACTTC
15	.	.	TRBV6-5	TRBJ2-2	CASSYSNSNTGELFF	TGTGCCAGCAGTTACTCCAATTCGAACACCGGGGAGCTGTTTTTT
12	.	many	TRBV4-1	TRBJ1-1	CASSPVGGRAFF	TGCGCCAGCAGCCCGGTCGGGGGGAGGGCTTTCTTT
17	TRBD1	few	TRBV27	TRBJ1-1	CASSLRTGGRGGTEAFF	TGTGCCAGCAGTTTACGGACAGGGGGCCGAGGGGGCACTGAAGCTTTCTTT
14	TRBD2	.	TRBV6-1	TRBJ2-1	CASNLAGAYNEQFF	TGTGCCAGCAATCTAGCGGGAGCCTACAATGAGCAGTTCTTC
16	TRBD1	.	TRBV7-6	TRBJ2-5	CASSGGSQGAWETQYF	TGTGCCAGCAGCGGGGGGTCACAGGGGGCTTGGGAGACCCAGTACTTC
12	.	.	TRBV7-2	TRBJ2-3	CASSLYTDTQYF	TGTGCCAGCAGCCTCTACACAGATACGCAGTATTTT
12	TRBD1	.	TRBV10-3	TRBJ1-3	CASGTERNTIYF	TGTGCCAGCGGGACAGAGAGAAACACCATATATTTT
14	.	.	TRBV5-6	TRBJ2-4	CASSLRGTKNIQYF	TGTGCCAGCAGCTTGCGCGGGACCAAAAACATTCAGTACTTC
15	TRBD2	.	TRBV28	TRBJ2-1	CASSPRRMSGRFQFF	TGTGCCAGCAGCCCACGCAGGATGAGCGGGAGGTTCCAGTTCTTC
15	TRBD1	.	TRBV5-1	TRBJ1-1	CASSPRTGMNTEAFF	TGCGCCAGCAGCCCCAGGACAGGGATGAACACTGAAGCTTTCTTT
14	TRBD1	.	TRBV7-8	TRBJ1-4	CASSRGQGNEKLFF	TGTGCCAGCAGCCGGGGACAGGGGAACGAAAAACTGTTTTTT
13	.	.	TRBV29-1	TRBJ1-1	CSVLSTAGSEAFF	TGCAGCGTTCTGTCTACCGCGGGCTCTGAAGCTTTCTTT
15	.	.	TRBV4-2	TRBJ1-3	CASSQNSVFGNTIYF	TGTGCCAGCAGCCAAAACAGTGTCTTTGGAAACACCATATATTTT
14	.	.	TRBV30	TRBJ1-2	CAWTGKQGDYGYTF	TGTGCCTGGACGGGGAAACAGGGCGACTATGGCTACACCTTC
18	TRBD2	.	TRBV7-8	TRBJ2-1	CASSLLFRTSGPLNEQFF	TGTGCCAGCAGCTTACTCTTTAGGACTAGCGGACCCTTAAATGAGCAGTTCTTC
15	TRBD2	.	TRBV29-1	TRBJ2-5	CSVESTPGGQGAQYF	TGCAGCGTTGAGTCCACCCCGGGGGGTCAAGGGGCCCAGTACTTC
13	.	few	TRBV6-5	TRBJ1-6	CASSYSPGQPLHF	TGTGCCAGCAGTTACTCCCCGGGACAACCCCTCCACTTT
19	TRBD1	.	TRBV5-1	TRBJ2-6	CASSSGPGTGGSGANVLTF	TGCGCCAGCAGCTCGGGACCGGGGACAGGGGGATCTGGGGCCAACGTCCTGACTTTC
18	TRBD2	.	TRBV28	TRBJ2-7	CASRSLGTSGRGNYEQYF	TGTGCCAGCAGATCCCTTGGGACTAGCGGGAGGGGAAACTACGAGCAGTACTTC
15	.	.	TRBV7-9	TRBJ1-4	CASSSRALGGEKLFF	TGTGCCAGCAGCTCTCGGGCCTTGGGAGGCGAAAAACTGTTTTTT
12	TRBD1	few	TRBV6-5	TRBJ1-2	CASGTGGRGYTF	TGTGCCAGCGGAACAGGGGGAAGAGGCTACACCTTC
13	TRBD1	.	TRBV6-5	TRBJ1-1	CASSFRGYTEAFF	TGTGCCAGCAGCTTCAGGGGGTACACTGAAGCTTTCTTT
16	.	few	TRBV5-6	TRBJ2-3	CASSLEVGGGTDTQYF	TGTGCCAGCAGCTTGGAGGTGGGGGGAGGCACAGATACGCAGTATTTT
13	TRBD1	.	TRBV9	TRBJ2-7	CASSEGQGYEQYF	TGTGCCAGCAGCGAAGGACAGGGTTACGAGCAGTACTTC
15	.	few	TRBV6-5	TRBJ1-1	CATRLQEGLNTEAFF	TGTGCCACCCGTCTGCAGGAGGGGTTGAACACTGAAGCTTTCTTT
14	TRBD1	.	TRBV4-3	TRBJ1-2	CASSHAGTAYGYTF	TGCGCCAGCAGCCATGCCGGGACAGCCTATGGCTACACCTTC
15	.	.	TRBV14	TRBJ2-7	CASSHGALWTYEQYF	TGTGCCAGCAGCCATGGGGCACTGTGGACCTACGAGCAGTACTTC
15	TRBD2	.	TRBV6-1	TRBJ2-3	CASTPGAGATDTQYF	TGTGCCAGCACCCCAGGAGCGGGAGCCACAGATACGCAGTATTTT
13	TRBD2	.	TRBV15	TRBJ2-7	CATAGTSGYEQYF	TGTGCCACCGCAGGGACTAGCGGTTACGAGCAGTACTTC